This T cell receptor beta chain is from a study of molecular identifiers for immune sequencing clone quantification. From the PCR reads, TCRdb called clonotypes with MiXCR, one entry per CDR3 protein. There are about 640,000 distinct CDR3 sequences in the sample; 15% to 20% occur only once, and roughly 0.83% lies in the top ten. This clonotype was found many times. The CDR3 extends over 19 amino acids. This clonotype was obtained from a human donor in good health. Some libraries in this study had Jurkat cell RNA spiked in. This chain connects TRBV21-1 to TRBJ2-7; the table's D gene call, TRBD2, was not cross checked with the DNA. TRBV21-1 is noted as a pseudogene. Sequencing input: naive CD8+ T cells from blood, with Jurkat cell RNA spiked in. Subset noted: FACS-sorted CD8+CD4-CCR7+CD45RA+ naive T cells. The CDR3: CASSPSPGTSGRMFEEQYF. The CDR3 nucleotides are TGTGCCAGCAGCCCGAGCCCCGGGACTAGCGGGAGAATGTTCGAGGAGCAGTACTTC.